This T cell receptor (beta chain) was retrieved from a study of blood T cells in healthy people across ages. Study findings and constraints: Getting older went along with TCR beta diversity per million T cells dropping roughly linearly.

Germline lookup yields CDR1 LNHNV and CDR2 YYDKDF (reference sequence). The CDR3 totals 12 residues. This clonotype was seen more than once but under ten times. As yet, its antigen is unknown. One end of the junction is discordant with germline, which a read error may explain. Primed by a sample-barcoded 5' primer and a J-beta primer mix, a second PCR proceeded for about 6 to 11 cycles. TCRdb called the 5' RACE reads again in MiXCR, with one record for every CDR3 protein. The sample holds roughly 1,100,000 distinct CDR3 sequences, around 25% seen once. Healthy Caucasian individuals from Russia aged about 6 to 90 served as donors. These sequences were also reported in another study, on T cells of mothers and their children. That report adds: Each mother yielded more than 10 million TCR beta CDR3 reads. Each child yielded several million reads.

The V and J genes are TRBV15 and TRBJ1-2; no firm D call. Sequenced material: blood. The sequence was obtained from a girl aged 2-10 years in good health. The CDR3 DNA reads TGTGCCACCAACAGAGAAGAACATGGCTACACCTTC. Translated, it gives CATNREEHGYTF.